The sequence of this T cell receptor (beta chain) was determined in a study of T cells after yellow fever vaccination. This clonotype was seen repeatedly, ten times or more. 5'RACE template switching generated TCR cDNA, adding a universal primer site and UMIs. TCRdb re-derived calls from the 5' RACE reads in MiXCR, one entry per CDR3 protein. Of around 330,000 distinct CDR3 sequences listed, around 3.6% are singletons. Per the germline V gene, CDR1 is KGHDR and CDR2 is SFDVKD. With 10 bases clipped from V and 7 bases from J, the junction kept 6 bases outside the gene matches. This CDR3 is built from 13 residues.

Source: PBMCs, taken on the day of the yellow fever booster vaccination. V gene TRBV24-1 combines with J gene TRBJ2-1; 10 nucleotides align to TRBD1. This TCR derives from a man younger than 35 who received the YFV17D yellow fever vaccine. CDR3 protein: CATRDRGVNEQFF. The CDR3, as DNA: TGTGCCACAAGGGACAGGGGAGTAAATGAGCAGTTCTTC.